The rows below give T cell receptor beta chains drawn from one sample of a study of T cells in Graves' hyperthyroidism and ophthalmopathy. TCRdb called the multiplex PCR reads again in MiXCR, with one record for every CDR3 protein. The data show fewer than 550,000 distinct CDR3 sequences, roughly 24% seen once. Sequencing was done on a sample of blood. The receptors were sampled from a woman in her 30s with Graves' ophthalmopathy. Both conserved end residues are part of each CDR3. Each record gives: D gene, V gene, J gene, clone size, CDR3 DNA, CDR3 protein. A D gene is named only where the DNA matches it firmly. Rows give clone size only sometimes, using once, few, many, or a class for an expanded clone.

D: NA; V: TRBV11-2; J: TRBJ2-7; size: once; DNA: TGTGCCAGCATTTTCAGGGGGGGCCAGGCCTCCGAGCAGTACTTC; CDR3: CASIFRGGQASEQYF
D: TRBD1; V: TRBV11-2; J: TRBJ2-7; size: NA; DNA: TGTGCCAGCAGCTTAAATCCGACGTGGACAGGAGCCTACGAGCAGTACTTC; CDR3: CASSLNPTWTGAYEQYF
D: TRBD2; V: TRBV20-1; J: TRBJ2-5; size: many; DNA: TGCAGTGCGGAGCTCTCCGGGGGGGAGACCCAGTACTTC; CDR3: CSAELSGGETQYF
D: NA; V: TRBV12-3/TRBV12-4; J: TRBJ1-2; size: NA; DNA: TGTGCCAGCAGTTTCCAGGCCGGCTATGGCTACACCTTC; CDR3: CASSFQAGYGYTF
D: NA; V: TRBV5-1; J: TRBJ1-1; size: NA; DNA: TGCGCCAGCAGCTTAATCCCAGCCATGAACACTGAAGCTTTCTTT; CDR3: CASSLIPAMNTEAFF
D: NA; V: TRBV28; J: TRBJ1-5; size: many; DNA: TGTGCCAGCAGTTCCGGCCAGGGCTACAATCAGCCCCAGCATTTT; CDR3: CASSSGQGYNQPQHF
D: NA; V: TRBV13; J: TRBJ1-1; size: NA; DNA: TGTGCCAGCAGCTTATCCGGGGGCGCGTTTGACACTGAAGCTTTCTTT; CDR3: CASSLSGGAFDTEAFF
D: NA; V: TRBV10-3; J: TRBJ1-2; size: many; DNA: TGTGCCATCACCGAGCATGGGGATCTGAACTATGGCTACACCTTC; CDR3: CAITEHGDLNYGYTF
D: NA; V: TRBV12-3/TRBV12-4; J: TRBJ1-1; size: many; DNA: TGTGCCAGCAGTTTTTCGGGGGACACTGAAGCTTTCTTT; CDR3: CASSFSGDTEAFF
D: NA; V: TRBV19; J: TRBJ1-1; size: many; DNA: TGTGCCAGCGGTAACAGGGCAGAAGGGACTGAAGCTTTCTTT; CDR3: CASGNRAEGTEAFF
D: TRBD1; V: TRBV10-3; J: TRBJ1-2; size: many; DNA: TGTGCCCCGACTGGGCGGCGGGGGACAGACCATGGCTACACCTTC; CDR3: CAPTGRRGTDHGYTF
D: TRBD2; V: TRBV4-2; J: TRBJ2-7; size: NA; DNA: TGTGCCAGCAGCCTAGGGACTAGCGGACACGAGCAGTACTTC; CDR3: CASSLGTSGHEQYF
D: NA; V: TRBV12-3/TRBV12-4; J: TRBJ2-7; size: NA; DNA: TGTGCCAGCAGGGGGGACGGCAGCTCCTACGAGCAGTACTTC; CDR3: CASRGDGSSYEQYF
D: NA; V: TRBV5-1; J: TRBJ2-7; size: NA; DNA: TGCGCCAGCAGCTTGGATCCGGGAATTTCGAGCGAGCAGTACTTC; CDR3: CASSLDPGISSEQYF
D: TRBD1; V: TRBV29-1; J: TRBJ1-3; size: many; DNA: TGCAGCGGACGGACAGGGCCTTCAGGAAACACCATATATTTT; CDR3: CSGRTGPSGNTIYF
D: NA; V: TRBV15; J: TRBJ1-3; size: many; DNA: TGTGCCACCAGCAGAGATGCCCCCAGGCTCTCTGGAAACACCATATATTTT; CDR3: CATSRDAPRLSGNTIYF
D: TRBD1; V: TRBV2; J: TRBJ2-7; size: NA; DNA: TGTGCCACCCAACAGGGGGCTGCCTACGAGCAGTACTTC; CDR3: CATQQGAAYEQYF
D: NA; V: TRBV29-1; J: TRBJ2-7; size: many; DNA: TGCAGCGTGATCCGGGACAACGCCTACGAGCAGTACTTC; CDR3: CSVIRDNAYEQYF
D: TRBD1; V: TRBV2; J: TRBJ2-7; size: NA; DNA: TGTGCCAGCACCCTACCCAGATGGGACAGCTCCTACGAGCAGTACTTC; CDR3: CASTLPRWDSSYEQYF
D: NA; V: TRBV20-1; J: TRBJ2-5; size: many; DNA: TGCAGTGCGGGCCCTAGGCCTAGCCCGGGTGAGACCCAGTACTTC; CDR3: CSAGPRPSPGETQYF
D: NA; V: TRBV19; J: TRBJ2-7; size: NA; DNA: TGTGCCAGCAGCTTAGGGGCCGGGACAGAGCAGTACTTC; CDR3: CASSLGAGTEQYF
D: NA; V: TRBV10-3; J: TRBJ1-1; size: NA; DNA: TGTGCCATCAGTGTACGGGGATTGAACACTGAAGCTTTCTTT; CDR3: CAISVRGLNTEAFF
D: TRBD2; V: TRBV7-2; J: TRBJ2-5; size: many; DNA: TGTGCCAGCAGCTCGGGGGGGCCCCAAGAGACCCAGTACTTC; CDR3: CASSSGGPQETQYF
D: NA; V: TRBV27; J: TRBJ2-6; size: once; DNA: TGTGCCAGCAGTTCCGGACAGCTAAACTCTGGGGCCAACGTCCTGACTTTC; CDR3: CASSSGQLNSGANVLTF
D: NA; V: TRBV5-6; J: TRBJ1-1; size: many; DNA: TGTGCCAGCACCTTAACAGGGTCGAGGACTGAAGCTTTCTTT; CDR3: CASTLTGSRTEAFF
D: NA; V: TRBV3-1; J: TRBJ2-7; size: many; DNA: TGTGCCAGCAGCCAAGAGGGACTGATGTACGAGCAGTACTTC; CDR3: CASSQEGLMYEQYF
D: NA; V: TRBV9; J: TRBJ2-5; size: few; DNA: TGTGCCAGCAGCGTAGGGGTAGCCCATGGGACCCAGTACTTC; CDR3: CASSVGVAHGTQYF
D: NA; V: TRBV28; J: TRBJ1-2; size: many; DNA: TGTGCCAGCAGTTTATTTGGTGACTATGGCTACACCTTC; CDR3: CASSLFGDYGYTF
D: NA; V: TRBV13; J: TRBJ2-4; size: NA; DNA: TGTGCCAGCAGCACCTATCCCGGTTGGGAGGACAAAAACATTCAGTACTTC; CDR3: CASSTYPGWEDKNIQYF
D: TRBD1; V: TRBV7-9; J: TRBJ1-2; size: many; DNA: TGTGCCAGCAGCTTCCAGGGGGCTGAGGGCTACACCTTC; CDR3: CASSFQGAEGYTF
D: NA; V: TRBV2; J: TRBJ1-2; size: many; DNA: TGTGCCAGCACTAACCGGGACTGGGACTATGGCTACACCTTC; CDR3: CASTNRDWDYGYTF
D: NA; V: TRBV20-1; J: TRBJ2-7; size: NA; DNA: TGCAGTGCTAGAGAATACAGTTCCTACGAGCAGTACTTC; CDR3: CSAREYSSYEQYF
D: NA; V: TRBV10-3; J: TRBJ2-5; size: NA; DNA: TGTGCCATCAGTGAATCTTGGACCGGAAAAGAGACCCAGTACTTC; CDR3: CAISESWTGKETQYF
D: NA; V: TRBV9; J: TRBJ1-3; size: NA; DNA: TGTGCCAGCAGCGCTAGTACTAATGTACAGGACTCTGGAAACACCATATATTTT; CDR3: CASSASTNVQDSGNTIYF
D: TRBD1; V: TRBV19; J: TRBJ1-1; size: few; DNA: TGTGCCAGTAGTGTAACAGGGGGCACTGAAGCTTTCTTT; CDR3: CASSVTGGTEAFF
D: NA; V: TRBV28; J: TRBJ1-5; size: many; DNA: TGTGCCAGCACCAGACTCGACGGAGTAAGCAATCAGCCCCAGCATTTT; CDR3: CASTRLDGVSNQPQHF
D: NA; V: TRBV10-1; J: TRBJ2-7; size: many; DNA: TGCGCCAGCAGTCTCAATCCGGGACCGAGACCCTACGAGCAGTACTTC; CDR3: CASSLNPGPRPYEQYF
D: NA; V: TRBV28; J: TRBJ1-2; size: few; DNA: TGTGCCAGCAGTTCCCCCGCGTGGGCGCCGTATGGCTACACCTTC; CDR3: CASSSPAWAPYGYTF
D: TRBD2; V: TRBV4-1; J: TRBJ2-5; size: many; DNA: TGCGCCAGCAGCCAAGATATGCGGCGGGGGTACCAAGAGACCCAGTACTTC; CDR3: CASSQDMRRGYQETQYF
D: NA; V: TRBV6-2/TRBV6-3; J: TRBJ1-5; size: many; DNA: TGTGCCAGTATACGGGACTCTTCAAGTTTCGTTCAGCCCCAGCATTTT; CDR3: CASIRDSSSFVQPQHF
D: TRBD1; V: TRBV11-2; J: TRBJ1-1; size: NA; DNA: TGTGCCAGCAGCTTCGACAGGGGGCTTATGAACACTGAAGCTTTCTTT; CDR3: CASSFDRGLMNTEAFF
D: NA; V: TRBV11-2; J: TRBJ2-7; size: many; DNA: TGTGCCAGCAGCGCCTCCAGGGTATGGCAGTACTTC; CDR3: CASSASRVWQYF
D: NA; V: TRBV4-1; J: TRBJ2-1; size: NA; DNA: TGCGCCAGCAGCCAGGACGACGCAAGCTCCTACAATGAGCAGTTCTTC; CDR3: CASSQDDASSYNEQFF
D: NA; V: TRBV12-3/TRBV12-4; J: TRBJ1-1; size: many; DNA: TGTGCCAGCAGCAGGGCAGGGCATGGGGACACTGAAGCTTTCTTT; CDR3: CASSRAGHGDTEAFF
D: NA; V: TRBV18; J: TRBJ2-7; size: NA; DNA: TGTGCCAGCTCACCACGTGGGGAATCGGGGTACGAGCAGTACTTC; CDR3: CASSPRGESGYEQYF
D: TRBD1; V: TRBV12-3/TRBV12-4; J: TRBJ1-2; size: many; DNA: TGCGCCAGCAGCTTGGGACAGGGGGCGTCTGGCTACACCTTC; CDR3: CASSLGQGASGYTF
D: NA; V: TRBV2; J: TRBJ1-5; size: many; DNA: TGTGCCAGCAGTGATGAAGGGGTTTACAATCAGCCCCAGCATTTT; CDR3: CASSDEGVYNQPQHF
D: TRBD2; V: TRBV18; J: TRBJ2-5; size: few; DNA: TGTGCCAGCTCACCTCTAGCGGCCCAAGAGACCCAGTACTTC; CDR3: CASSPLAAQETQYF
D: TRBD1; V: TRBV3-1; J: TRBJ2-7; size: few; DNA: TGTGCCAGCAGCCCCTTGGGGACAGGGAACGAGCAGTACTTC; CDR3: CASSPLGTGNEQYF
D: TRBD1; V: TRBV12-3/TRBV12-4; J: TRBJ1-5; size: NA; DNA: TGTGCCAGCAGAAAAGGACAGGGCGGTTTACAGCCCCAGCATTTT; CDR3: CASRKGQGGLQPQHF
D: NA; V: TRBV28; J: TRBJ1-5; size: many; DNA: TGTGCCAGCAGTTTACGAGGTTTGGGACAGCCCCAGCATTTT; CDR3: CASSLRGLGQPQHF
D: NA; V: TRBV6-1; J: TRBJ2-7; size: NA; DNA: TGTGCCAGCAGTGTCAGATTGAGGTCCTACGAGCAGTACTTC; CDR3: CASSVRLRSYEQYF